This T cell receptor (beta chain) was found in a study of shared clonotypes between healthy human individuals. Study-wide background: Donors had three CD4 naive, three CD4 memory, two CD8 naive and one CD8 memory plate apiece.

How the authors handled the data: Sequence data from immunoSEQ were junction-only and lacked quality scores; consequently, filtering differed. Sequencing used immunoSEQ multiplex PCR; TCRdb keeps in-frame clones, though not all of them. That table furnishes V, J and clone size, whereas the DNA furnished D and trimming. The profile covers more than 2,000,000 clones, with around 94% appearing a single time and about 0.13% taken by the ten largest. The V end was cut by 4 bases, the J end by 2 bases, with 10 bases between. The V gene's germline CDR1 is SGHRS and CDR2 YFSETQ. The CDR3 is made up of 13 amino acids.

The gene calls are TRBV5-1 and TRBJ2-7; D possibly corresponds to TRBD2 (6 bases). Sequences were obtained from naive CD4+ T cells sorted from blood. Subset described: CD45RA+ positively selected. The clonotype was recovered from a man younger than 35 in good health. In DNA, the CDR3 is TGCGCCAGCAGCCCGGGGGAGCCCTACGAGCAGTACTTC. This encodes CASSPGEPYEQYF.